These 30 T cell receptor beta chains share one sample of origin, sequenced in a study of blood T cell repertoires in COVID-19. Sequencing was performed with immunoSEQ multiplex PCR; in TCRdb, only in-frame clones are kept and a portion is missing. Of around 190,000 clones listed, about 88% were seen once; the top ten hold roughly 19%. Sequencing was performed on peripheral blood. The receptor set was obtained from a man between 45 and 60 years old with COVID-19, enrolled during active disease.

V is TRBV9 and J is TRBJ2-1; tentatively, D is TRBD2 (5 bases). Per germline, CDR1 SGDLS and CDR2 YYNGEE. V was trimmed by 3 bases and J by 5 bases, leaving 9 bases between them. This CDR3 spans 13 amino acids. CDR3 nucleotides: TGTGCCAGCAGCGCGGACTGGGACAATGAGCAGTTCTTC. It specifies CASSADWDNEQFF.

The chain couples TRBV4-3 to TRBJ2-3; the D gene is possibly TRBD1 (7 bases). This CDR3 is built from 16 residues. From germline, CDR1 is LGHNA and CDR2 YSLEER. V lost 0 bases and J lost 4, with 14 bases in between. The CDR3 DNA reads TGCGCCAGCAGCCAAGATCGCAGGGGGGTGGCAGATACGCAGTATTTT. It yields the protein CASSQDRRGVADTQYF.

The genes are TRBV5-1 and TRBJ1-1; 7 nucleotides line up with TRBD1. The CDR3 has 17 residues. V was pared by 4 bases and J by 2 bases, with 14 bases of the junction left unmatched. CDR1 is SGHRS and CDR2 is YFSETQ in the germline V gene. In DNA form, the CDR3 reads TGCGCCAGCAGCCCCAAGACAGGGAGGTCGGGAAACACTGAAGCTTTCTTT. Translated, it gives CASSPKTGRSGNTEAFF.

The CDR3 is CASSPLGSDTQYF. CDR3 DNA sequence: TGCGCCAGCAGCCCCCTCGGGTCGGATACGCAGTATTTT. The chain recombines TRBV5-1 with TRBJ2-3; D call uncertain. This CDR3 is 13 amino acids long. Germline V gives CDR1 SGHRS, CDR2 YFSETQ. V gave up 4 bases and J gave up 6 bases, with 12 bases separating them.

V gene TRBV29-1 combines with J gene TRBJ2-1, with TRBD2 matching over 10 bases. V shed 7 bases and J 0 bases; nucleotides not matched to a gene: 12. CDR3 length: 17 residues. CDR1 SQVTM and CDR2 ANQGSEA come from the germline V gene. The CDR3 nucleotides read TGCAGCGCAGGAGAAGGACTAGCGGAGAGCTCCTACAATGAGCAGTTCTTC. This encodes CSAGEGLAESSYNEQFF.

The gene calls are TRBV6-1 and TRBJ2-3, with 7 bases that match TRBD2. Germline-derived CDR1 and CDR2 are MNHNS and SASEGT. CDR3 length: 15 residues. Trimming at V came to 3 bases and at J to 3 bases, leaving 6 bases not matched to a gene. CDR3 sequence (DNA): TGTGCCAGCAGTGATACCGGGAGGCGTACAGATACGCAGTATTTT. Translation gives CASSDTGRRTDTQYF.

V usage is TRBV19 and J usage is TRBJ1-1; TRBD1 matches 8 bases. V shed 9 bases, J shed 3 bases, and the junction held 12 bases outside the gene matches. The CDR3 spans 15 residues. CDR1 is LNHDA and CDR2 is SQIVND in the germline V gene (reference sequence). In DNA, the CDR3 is TGTGCCAGGACAAGGACAGGGCGACGGGACACTGAAGCTTTCTTT. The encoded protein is CARTRTGRRDTEAFF.

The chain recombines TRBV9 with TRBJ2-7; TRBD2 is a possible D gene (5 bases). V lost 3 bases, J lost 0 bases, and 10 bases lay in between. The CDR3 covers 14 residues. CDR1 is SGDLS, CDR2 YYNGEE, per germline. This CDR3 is CASSAGSSSYEQYF. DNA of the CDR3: TGTGCCAGCAGCGCGGGGTCCAGCTCCTACGAGCAGTACTTC.

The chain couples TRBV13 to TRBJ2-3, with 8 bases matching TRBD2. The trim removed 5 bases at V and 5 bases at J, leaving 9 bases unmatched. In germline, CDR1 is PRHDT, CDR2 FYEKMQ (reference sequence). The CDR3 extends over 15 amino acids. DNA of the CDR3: TGTGCCAGCAGCCCGCCGGGGGGGCGCTTAGATACGCAGTATTTT. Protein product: CASSPPGGRLDTQYF.

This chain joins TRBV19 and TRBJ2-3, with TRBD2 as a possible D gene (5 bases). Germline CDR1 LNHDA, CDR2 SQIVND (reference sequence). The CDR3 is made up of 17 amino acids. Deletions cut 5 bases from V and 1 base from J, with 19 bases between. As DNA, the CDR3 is TGTGCCAGTAGTCCCCTCGGCCGGGGAAAGGGCACAGATACGCAGTATTTT. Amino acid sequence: CASSPLGRGKGTDTQYF.

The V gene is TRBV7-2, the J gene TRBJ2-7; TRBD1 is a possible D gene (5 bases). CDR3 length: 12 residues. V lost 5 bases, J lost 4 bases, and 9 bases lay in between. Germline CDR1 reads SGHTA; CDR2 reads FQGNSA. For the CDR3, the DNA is TGTGCCAGCAGCGCGACAGATTACGAGCAGTACTTC. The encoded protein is CASSATDYEQYF.

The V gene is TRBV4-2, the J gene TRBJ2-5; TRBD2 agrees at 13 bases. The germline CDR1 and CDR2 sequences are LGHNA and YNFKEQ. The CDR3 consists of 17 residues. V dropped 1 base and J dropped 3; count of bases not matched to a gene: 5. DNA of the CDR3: TGTGCCAGCAGCCAAGCATGGGGGACTAGCGGGGAAGAGACCCAGTACTTC. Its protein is CASSQAWGTSGEETQYF.

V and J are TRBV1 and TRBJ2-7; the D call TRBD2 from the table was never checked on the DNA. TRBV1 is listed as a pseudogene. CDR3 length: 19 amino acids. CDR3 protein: CTSSQDTDKLAGGRYEQYF. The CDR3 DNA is TGCACCAGCAGCCAAGATACCGATAAACTAGCGGGAGGACGGTACGAGCAGTACTTC.

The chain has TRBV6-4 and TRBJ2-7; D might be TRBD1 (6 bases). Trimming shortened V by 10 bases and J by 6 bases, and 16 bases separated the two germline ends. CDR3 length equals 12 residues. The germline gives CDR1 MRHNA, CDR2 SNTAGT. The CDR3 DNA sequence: TGTGCCACCTCGGGACACCATGCCGAGCAGTACTTC. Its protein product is CATSGHHAEQYF.

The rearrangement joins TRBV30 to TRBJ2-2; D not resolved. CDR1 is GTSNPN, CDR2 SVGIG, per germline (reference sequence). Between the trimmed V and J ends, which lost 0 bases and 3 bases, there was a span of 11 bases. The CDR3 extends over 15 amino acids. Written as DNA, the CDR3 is TGTGCCTGGAGTGTATTGGGCCTCGACACCGGGGAGCTGTTTTTT. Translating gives CAWSVLGLDTGELFF.

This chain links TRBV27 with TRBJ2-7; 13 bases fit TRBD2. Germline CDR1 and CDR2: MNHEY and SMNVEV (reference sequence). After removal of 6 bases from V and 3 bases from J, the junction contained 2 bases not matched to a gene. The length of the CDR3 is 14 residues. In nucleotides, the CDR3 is TGTGCCAGCAGGGGACTAGCGGGGTACTACGAGCAGTACTTC. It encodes CASRGLAGYYEQYF.

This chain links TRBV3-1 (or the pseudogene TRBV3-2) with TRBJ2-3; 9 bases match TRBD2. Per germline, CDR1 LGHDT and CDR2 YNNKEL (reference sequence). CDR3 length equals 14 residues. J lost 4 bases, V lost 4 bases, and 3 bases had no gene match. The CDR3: CASSLTSGADTQYF. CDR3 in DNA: TGTGCCAGCAGCCTGACTAGCGGAGCAGATACGCAGTATTTT.

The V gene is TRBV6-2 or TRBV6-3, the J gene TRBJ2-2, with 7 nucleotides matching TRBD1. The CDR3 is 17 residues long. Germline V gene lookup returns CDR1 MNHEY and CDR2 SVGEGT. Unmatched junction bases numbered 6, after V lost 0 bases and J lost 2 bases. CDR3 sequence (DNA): TGTGCCAGCAGTTACTCGTCCAGGGGGTTAAACACCGGGGAGCTGTTTTTT. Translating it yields CASSYSSRGLNTGELFF.

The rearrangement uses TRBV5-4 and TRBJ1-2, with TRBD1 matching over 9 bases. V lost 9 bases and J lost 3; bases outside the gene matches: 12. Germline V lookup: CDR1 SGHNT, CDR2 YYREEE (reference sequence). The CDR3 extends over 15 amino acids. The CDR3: CATPKQQGADYGYTF. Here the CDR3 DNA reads TGTGCCACACCCAAACAACAGGGGGCGGACTATGGCTACACCTTC.

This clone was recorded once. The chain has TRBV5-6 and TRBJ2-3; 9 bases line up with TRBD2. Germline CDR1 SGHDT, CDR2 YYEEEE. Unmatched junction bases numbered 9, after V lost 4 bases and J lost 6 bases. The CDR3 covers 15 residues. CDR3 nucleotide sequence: TGTGCCAGCAGCCTTAGCGGGGGTGGGAGGGATACGCAGTATTTT. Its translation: CASSLSGGGRDTQYF.

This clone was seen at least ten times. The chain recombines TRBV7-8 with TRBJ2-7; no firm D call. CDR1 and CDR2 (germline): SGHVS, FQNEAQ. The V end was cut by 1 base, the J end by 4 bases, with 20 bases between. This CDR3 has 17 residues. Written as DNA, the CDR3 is TGTGCCAGCAGCTTAGGGGTAGCCGGCTTAGAGTCTTACGAGCAGTACTTC. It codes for CASSLGVAGLESYEQYF.

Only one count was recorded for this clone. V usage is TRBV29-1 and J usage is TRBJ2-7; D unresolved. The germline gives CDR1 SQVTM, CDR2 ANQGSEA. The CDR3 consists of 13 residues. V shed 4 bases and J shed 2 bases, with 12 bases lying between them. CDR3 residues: CSVGLQLTYEQYF. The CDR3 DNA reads TGCAGCGTTGGGCTACAGTTAACCTACGAGCAGTACTTC.

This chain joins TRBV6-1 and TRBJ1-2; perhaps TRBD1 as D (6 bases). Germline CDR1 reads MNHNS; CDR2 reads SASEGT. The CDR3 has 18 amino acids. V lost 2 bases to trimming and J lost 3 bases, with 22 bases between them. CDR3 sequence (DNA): TGTGCCAGCAGTGAAAGGGGCAGTGGCAGGGGCCAGCACTATGGCTACACCTTC. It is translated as CASSERGSGRGQHYGYTF.

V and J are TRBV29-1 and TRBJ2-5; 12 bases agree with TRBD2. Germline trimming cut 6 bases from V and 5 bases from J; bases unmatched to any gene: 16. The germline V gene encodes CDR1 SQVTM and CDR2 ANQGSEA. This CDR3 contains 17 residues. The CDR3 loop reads CSVRRLAGGPGWETQYF. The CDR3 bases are TGCAGCGTCAGAAGGCTAGCGGGAGGGCCGGGTTGGGAGACCCAGTACTTC.

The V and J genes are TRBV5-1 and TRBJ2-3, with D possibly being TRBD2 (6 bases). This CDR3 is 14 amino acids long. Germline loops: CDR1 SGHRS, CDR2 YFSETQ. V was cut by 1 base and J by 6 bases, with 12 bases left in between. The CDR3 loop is CASSLNSGGDTQYF. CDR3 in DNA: TGCGCCAGCAGCTTGAATAGCGGAGGCGATACGCAGTATTTT.

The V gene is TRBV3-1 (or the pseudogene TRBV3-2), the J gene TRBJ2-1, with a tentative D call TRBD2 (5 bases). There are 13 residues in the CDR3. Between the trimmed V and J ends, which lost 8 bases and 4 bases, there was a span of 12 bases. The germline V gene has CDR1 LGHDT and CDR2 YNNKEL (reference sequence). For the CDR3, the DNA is TGTGCCAGCTACCTCCCGGGGTACAATGAGCAGTTCTTC. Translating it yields CASYLPGYNEQFF.

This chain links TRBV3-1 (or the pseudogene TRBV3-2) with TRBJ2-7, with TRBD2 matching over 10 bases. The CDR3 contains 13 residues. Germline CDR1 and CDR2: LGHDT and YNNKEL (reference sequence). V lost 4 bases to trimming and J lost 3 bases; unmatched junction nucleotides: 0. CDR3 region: CASSRTSGYEQYF. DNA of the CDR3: TGTGCCAGCAGCCGGACTAGCGGCTACGAGCAGTACTTC.

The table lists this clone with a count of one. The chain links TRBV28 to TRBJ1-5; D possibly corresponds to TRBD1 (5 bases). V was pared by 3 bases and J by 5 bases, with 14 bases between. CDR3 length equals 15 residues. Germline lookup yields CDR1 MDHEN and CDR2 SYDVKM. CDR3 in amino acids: CASSFFRGVDQPQHF. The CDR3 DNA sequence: TGTGCCAGCAGTTTCTTTCGGGGGGTTGATCAGCCCCAGCATTTT. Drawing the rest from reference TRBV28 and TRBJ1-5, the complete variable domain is DVKVTQSSRYLVKRTGEKVFLECVQDMDHENMFWYRQDPGLGLRLIYFSYDVKMKEKGDIPEGYSVSREKKERFSLILESASTNQTSMYLCASSFFRGVDQPQHFGDGTRLSIL.

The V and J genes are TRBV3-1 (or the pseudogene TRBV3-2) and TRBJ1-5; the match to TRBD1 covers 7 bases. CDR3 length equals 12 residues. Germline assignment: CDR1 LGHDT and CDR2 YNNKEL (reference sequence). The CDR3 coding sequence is TGTGCAACCGGGACAGCCAATCAGCCCCAGCATTTT. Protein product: CATGTANQPQHF.

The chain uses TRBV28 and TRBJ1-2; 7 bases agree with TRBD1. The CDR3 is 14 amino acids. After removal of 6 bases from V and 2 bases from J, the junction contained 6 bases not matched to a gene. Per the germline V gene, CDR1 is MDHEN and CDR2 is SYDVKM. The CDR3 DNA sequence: TGTGCCAGCAGCTCAGGGGGAAAAAACTATGGCTACACCTTC. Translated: CASSSGGKNYGYTF.